This T cell receptor (beta chain) was obtained from a study of cytomegalovirus exposure and HLA in healthy donors. V was pared by 2 bases and J by 5 bases, with 5 bases of the junction left unmatched. This CDR3 comprises 14 residues. Germline CDR1 reads SEHNR; CDR2 reads FQNEAQ (reference sequence). A multiplex PCR was run with 60 Vbeta primers and 13 Jbeta primers. Profiled with immunoSEQ multiplex PCR; TCRdb holds only in-frame clones, not every one. This sample has 100,000 to 120,000 clones, with 60% to 80% found just once. As regards this clone: Its antigen is unidentified.

General study findings and limits: Presence/absence comparisons presumed near-even sequencing depth among donors. Diagnosis of cytomegalovirus status made by the classifier reportedly showed high specificity and sensitivity. Rare TCR sequences predominated, though certain public TCRs were found in many donors. TCR beta V- and J-gene trimming, according to a later analysis, was linked to a missense DCLRE1C variant.

The source material was PBMCs. V gene TRBV7-9 combines with J gene TRBJ2-7, with TRBD2 identical over 8 bases. The receptor comes from a woman in her forties in good health and CMV-seropositive. The CDR3 spells CASSLWTSLHEQYF. DNA of the CDR3: TGTGCCAGCAGCTTATGGACTAGCCTGCACGAGCAGTACTTC.